The 17 T cell receptor beta chains below all came from one sample that was sequenced in a study of blood T cell repertoires in COVID-19. Only in-frame clones appear in the TCRdb table, and some are missing; sequencing was by immunoSEQ multiplex PCR. The sample lists around 300,000 clones; 80% to 90% were seen once. The sequenced sample was peripheral blood. The receptor set was obtained from a woman between 65 and 79 years old with acute or convalescent COVID-19.

The CDR3 nucleotides read TGTGCCACCAGCAGAGAGCAGGGGGATCAGCCCCAGCATTTT. Protein sequence: CATSREQGDQPQHF. V and J are TRBV15 and TRBJ1-5; TRBD1 agrees at 7 bases. The CDR3 loop spans 14 amino acids. J lost 5 bases, V lost 0 bases, and 1 base had no gene match. Germline CDR1 LNHNV, CDR2 YYDKDF (reference sequence).

The chain joins TRBV18 to TRBJ1-1, with unresolved D. Looked up from germline, CDR1 is KGHSH and CDR2 is LQKENI. The V end was cut by 1 base, the J end by 4 bases, with 7 bases between. The CDR3 is 13 residues long. CDR3 DNA: TGTGCCAGCTCACCACTGAGAGTCACTGAAGCTTTCTTT. It translates to CASSPLRVTEAFF.

The V gene is TRBV13, the J gene TRBJ1-2; D possibly corresponds to TRBD1 (5 bases). V gave up 1 base and J gave up 2 bases, with 8 bases separating them. From germline, CDR1 is PRHDT and CDR2 FYEKMQ (reference sequence). The CDR3 consists of 14 residues. The CDR3 loop is CASSLAQGNYGYTF. The CDR3 nucleotides are TGTGCCAGCAGCTTAGCCCAGGGAAACTATGGCTACACCTTC.

The rearrangement links TRBV9 to TRBJ2-7; TRBD1 aligns across 10 bases. J gave up 2 bases and V 3 bases, and 8 bases lay outside the gene matches. Germline CDR1 reads SGDLS; CDR2 reads YYNGEE. The CDR3 sequence is 16 residues long. CDR3 nucleotide sequence: TGTGCCAGCAGCGCCTTCAGAGGGACAGGGGCCTACGAGCAGTACTTC. Translating gives CASSAFRGTGAYEQYF.

This sequence joins TRBV27 and TRBJ1-6; D remains ambiguous. This CDR3 spans 15 amino acids. V was trimmed by 2 bases and J by 0 bases, leaving 5 bases between them. Germline assignment: CDR1 MNHEY and CDR2 SMNVEV (reference sequence). The CDR3 loop reads CASSLTSSYNSPLHF. In nucleotides, the CDR3 is TGTGCCAGCAGTTTAACGAGCTCCTATAATTCACCCCTCCACTTT.

The CDR3 DNA is TGTGCCACCAGCAGGAGGGATACCACGAGAACCGGGGAGCTGTTTTTT. Its translation: CATSRRDTTRTGELFF. This chain links TRBV15 with TRBJ2-2; possibly TRBD2 for D (5 bases). The length of the CDR3 is 16 residues. Per germline, CDR1 LNHNV and CDR2 YYDKDF (reference sequence). The V end lost 3 bases, the J end lost 5 bases, and 16 bases lay between the germline ends.

This sequence joins TRBV5-1 and TRBJ1-4; the D gene is possibly TRBD1 (5 bases). The CDR3 has 14 residues. Trimming removed 0 bases from V and 8 bases from J, with 11 bases in between. Germline V gene sequence: CDR1 SGHRS, CDR2 YFSETQ. Here the CDR3 reads CASSLVGVSEKLFF. CDR3 nucleotide sequence: TGCGCCAGCAGCTTGGTAGGGGTGAGCGAAAAACTGTTTTTT.

The V gene is TRBV7-2, the J gene TRBJ2-5; TRBD2 matches 8 bases. Germline assignment: CDR1 SGHTA and CDR2 FQGNSA. CDR3 length: 14 amino acids. J lost 4 bases, V lost 3 bases, and 4 bases had no gene match. In nucleotides, the CDR3 is TGTGCCAGCAGCTTCCGGGGGGGCCGAGAGACCCAGTACTTC. As protein: CASSFRGGRETQYF.

This clone was observed once. The chain has TRBV19 and TRBJ1-2, with D unresolved. The V gene's germline CDR1 is LNHDA and CDR2 SQIVND (reference sequence). This CDR3 has 14 residues. Trimming pared 6 bases from V and 2 bases from J, leaving 13 bases between. The CDR3 nucleotides read TGTGCCAGTAGCCCCGGGGTGGGGAACTATGGCTACACCTTC. It encodes CASSPGVGNYGYTF.

This clone was seen more than once but under ten times. The V call is TRBV5-1, the J call TRBJ1-4; D is unclear. V lost 3 bases to trimming and J lost 7 bases, with 16 bases between them. The CDR3 is 15 amino acids. Germline V gene lookup returns CDR1 SGHRS and CDR2 YFSETQ. The CDR3 is CASSYSAERAEKLFF. The CDR3, as DNA: TGCGCCAGCAGCTACTCCGCGGAACGTGCTGAAAAACTGTTTTTT.

The genes are TRBV15 and TRBJ2-7; a weak D match, TRBD2 (6 bases). This CDR3 spans 17 amino acids. The V and J ends lost 1 base and 4 bases respectively, with 20 bases between them. Germline CDR1 is LNHNV and CDR2 is YYDKDF (reference sequence). As DNA, the CDR3 is TGTGCCACCAGCAGAGTAAGGGGATGGGGGGATGGGTACGAGCAGTACTTC. Amino acids: CATSRVRGWGDGYEQYF.

In its sample, this clone was seen once. The V and J genes are TRBV3-1 (or the pseudogene TRBV3-2) and TRBJ2-5; 7 positions match TRBD1. Germline V gene sequence: CDR1 LGHDT, CDR2 YNNKEL (reference sequence). This CDR3 region has 17 residues. With V trimmed by 1 base and J by 1 base, 9 bases remained unmatched. In nucleotides, the CDR3 is TGTGCCAGCAGCCAAGGACGATCGGACAGGACCCAAGAGACCCAGTACTTC. Residues: CASSQGRSDRTQETQYF.

This chain uses TRBV12-3 or TRBV12-4 with TRBJ2-5; 8 bases map to TRBD1. The V and J ends lost 9 bases and 2 bases, in that order; junction bases with no gene match: 5. The CDR3 is made up of 13 amino acids. The CDR3 sequence is CASKQGAQETQYF. The CDR3 coding sequence is TGTGCCAGTAAGCAGGGGGCTCAAGAGACCCAGTACTTC.

The rearrangement uses TRBV10-3 and TRBJ2-1; TRBD1 might be the D (6 bases). This CDR3 is built from 15 residues. The germline V and J ends were trimmed by 5 bases and 4 bases, with 15 bases remaining between them. CDR1 and CDR2 from the germline V gene are ENHRY and SYGVKD. This CDR3 reads CAISPGTFVYNEQFF. The DNA of the CDR3 is TGTGCCATCAGTCCCGGGACATTTGTGTACAATGAGCAGTTCTTC.

The DNA of the CDR3 is TGTGCCAGCAGCTTAGATCCGGGGGGCAGGGAGACCCAGTACTTC. Its translation is CASSLDPGGRETQYF. This rearrangement joins TRBV11-2 to TRBJ2-5; possibly TRBD2 for D (7 bases). The ends were cut back, 0 bases at V and 5 bases at J, with 13 bases in the middle. The CDR3 is 15 amino acids. Germline CDR1 and CDR2: SGHAT and FQNNGV.

This clone has a single count. The genes are TRBV9 and TRBJ2-2; 14 bases match TRBD2. Per the germline V gene, CDR1 is SGDLS and CDR2 is YYNGEE. J gave up 2 bases and V 3 bases, and 6 bases lay outside the gene matches. CDR3 length: 18 amino acids. This CDR3 reads CASSAGTSGGVNTGELFF. CDR3 sequence (DNA): TGTGCCAGCAGCGCGGGGACTAGCGGGGGCGTCAACACCGGGGAGCTGTTTTTT.

The DNA of the CDR3 is TGTGCCAGCAGCCTCCAGGACAGGAGACCCTCCGAAAAACTGTTTTTT. This codes for CASSLQDRRPSEKLFF. The chain is built from TRBV3-1 (or the pseudogene TRBV3-2) and TRBJ1-4; 7 nucleotides align to TRBD1. There are 16 residues in the CDR3. With V trimmed by 4 bases and J by 8 bases, 13 bases remained unmatched. CDR1 and CDR2 (germline): LGHDT, YNNKEL (reference sequence).